This is a list of T cell receptor beta chains from one sample in a study of cytomegalovirus exposure and HLA in healthy donors. The assay was immunoSEQ multiplex PCR, and TCRdb's table has in-frame clones only and misses some. This sample has around 120,000 clones, with about 69% found just once. Source material: PBMCs. Every receptor here comes from a woman under 30 in good health and CMV-seronegative. Each CDR3 is given with its conserved first and last residue. Fields, in order: clone size, V gene, D gene, J gene, CDR3 DNA, CDR3 protein. The D gene is left open where the match is weak. Only some rows state a clone size, as once, few, many or a class for expanded clones.

clone size: once
V gene: TRBV6-4
D gene: .
J gene: TRBJ1-1
CDR3 DNA: TGTGCCAGCAGTGACCAGGGAAACACTGAAGCTTTCTTT
CDR3 protein: CASSDQGNTEAFF

clone size: .
V gene: TRBV5-1
D gene: TRBD2
J gene: TRBJ2-3
CDR3 DNA: TGCGCCAGCAGCACGGGACTAGCGGGGGAGGTGGATACGCAGTATTTT
CDR3 protein: CASSTGLAGEVDTQYF

clone size: .
V gene: TRBV7-6
D gene: TRBD1
J gene: TRBJ2-7
CDR3 DNA: TGTGCCAGCAGCCCGGGACAGTCCACCTACGAGCAGTACTTC
CDR3 protein: CASSPGQSTYEQYF

clone size: .
V gene: TRBV6-1
D gene: TRBD1
J gene: TRBJ1-5
CDR3 DNA: TGTGCCAGCAGCGCTGGACAGGGGCCTTACCAGCCCCAGCATTTT
CDR3 protein: CASSAGQGPYQPQHF

clone size: .
V gene: TRBV2
D gene: TRBD1
J gene: TRBJ1-6
CDR3 DNA: TGTGCCAGCAGTGTCGAGACAGGGGATTCACCCCTCCACTTT
CDR3 protein: CASSVETGDSPLHF

clone size: once
V gene: TRBV7-8
D gene: TRBD2
J gene: TRBJ2-7
CDR3 DNA: TGTGCCAGCAGCGGCGGGACTAGCGGTACCTACGAGCAGTACTTC
CDR3 protein: CASSGGTSGTYEQYF

clone size: .
V gene: TRBV4-1
D gene: .
J gene: TRBJ2-1
CDR3 DNA: TGCGCCAGCAGCCAAGCCTCCACAATGGGCAGTAACAATGAGCAGTTCTTC
CDR3 protein: CASSQASTMGSNNEQFF

clone size: .
V gene: TRBV6-1
D gene: .
J gene: TRBJ1-6
CDR3 DNA: TGTGCCAGCAGTGTCGGAGGGGAGGTCCCTAATTCACCCCTCCACTTT
CDR3 protein: CASSVGGEVPNSPLHF

clone size: .
V gene: TRBV9
D gene: TRBD1
J gene: TRBJ2-2
CDR3 DNA: TGTGCCAGCAGCTTGACAGGGGGGGGCACCGGGGAGCTGTTTTTT
CDR3 protein: CASSLTGGGTGELFF

clone size: .
V gene: TRBV25-1
D gene: TRBD1
J gene: TRBJ1-2
CDR3 DNA: TGTGCCAGCAGTGAATCCTACAGGGGGCGTATGCCGAACTATGGCTACACCTTC
CDR3 protein: CASSESYRGRMPNYGYTF

clone size: .
V gene: TRBV5-6
D gene: .
J gene: TRBJ1-2
CDR3 DNA: TGTGCCAGCACCACGGGGGGCGATCTGTTTAACTATGGCTACACCTTC
CDR3 protein: CASTTGGDLFNYGYTF

clone size: .
V gene: TRBV4-1
D gene: .
J gene: TRBJ2-2
CDR3 DNA: TGCGCCAGCAGCCAAGTACAGGGATTTGACACCGGGGAGCTGTTTTTT
CDR3 protein: CASSQVQGFDTGELFF

clone size: .
V gene: TRBV4-2
D gene: TRBD1
J gene: TRBJ1-1
CDR3 DNA: TGTGCCAGCAGCCCACTGGGGGGAGAGACAGGGGCCCATAACACTGAAGCTTTCTTT
CDR3 protein: CASSPLGGETGAHNTEAFF

clone size: .
V gene: TRBV6-5
D gene: TRBD1
J gene: TRBJ1-2
CDR3 DNA: TGTGCCAGCAGTTACCCGGGACAGGTCGGTGGCTACACCTTC
CDR3 protein: CASSYPGQVGGYTF

clone size: .
V gene: TRBV27
D gene: .
J gene: TRBJ2-1
CDR3 DNA: TGTGCCAGCAGTCTCATCTTCGGGGTCTCCTACAATGAGCAGTTCTTC
CDR3 protein: CASSLIFGVSYNEQFF

clone size: .
V gene: TRBV6-5
D gene: .
J gene: TRBJ1-1
CDR3 DNA: TGTGCCAGCAGCCGGAGGGGGGGAGGCACTGAAGCTTTCTTT
CDR3 protein: CASSRRGGGTEAFF

clone size: .
V gene: TRBV5-8
D gene: TRBD1
J gene: TRBJ1-1
CDR3 DNA: TGTGCCAGCAGCAAAGGGACAGCCCCAAACACTGAAGCTTTCTTT
CDR3 protein: CASSKGTAPNTEAFF

clone size: .
V gene: TRBV6-6
D gene: .
J gene: TRBJ2-3
CDR3 DNA: TGTGCCAGCAGTACCGCCGGGACTGCAAGCACAGATACGCAGTATTTT
CDR3 protein: CASSTAGTASTDTQYF

clone size: .
V gene: TRBV2
D gene: TRBD1
J gene: TRBJ2-2
CDR3 DNA: TGTGCCAGCAACGGGCACCGGGACAGGGGCGGGGAGCTGTTTTTT
CDR3 protein: CASNGHRDRGGELFF

clone size: .
V gene: TRBV6-1
D gene: TRBD1
J gene: TRBJ1-1
CDR3 DNA: TGTGCCAGCAGGGGACAGGGGGCCCAGGGGACTGAAGCTTTCTTT
CDR3 protein: CASRGQGAQGTEAFF

clone size: .
V gene: TRBV30
D gene: .
J gene: TRBJ2-3
CDR3 DNA: TGTGCCTGGAGTGTCCAGGATACGCAGTATTTT
CDR3 protein: CAWSVQDTQYF

clone size: .
V gene: TRBV29-1
D gene: .
J gene: TRBJ1-2
CDR3 DNA: TGCAGCGTTGAAGTTTGGAGGGCGAGAGGTGGCTACACCTTC
CDR3 protein: CSVEVWRARGGYTF

clone size: .
V gene: TRBV30
D gene: .
J gene: TRBJ1-3
CDR3 DNA: TGTGCCTGGTCTCCCCCGGGAAACACCATATATTTT
CDR3 protein: CAWSPPGNTIYF

clone size: .
V gene: TRBV4-1
D gene: TRBD1
J gene: TRBJ1-5
CDR3 DNA: TGCGCCAGCAGACGGGACAGGGTTAGCAATCAGCCCCAGCATTTT
CDR3 protein: CASRRDRVSNQPQHF

clone size: .
V gene: TRBV30
D gene: .
J gene: TRBJ1-1
CDR3 DNA: TGTGCCTGGGGGCCCGCAGCCCTGAACACTGAAGCTTTCTTT
CDR3 protein: CAWGPAALNTEAFF

clone size: .
V gene: TRBV7-8
D gene: TRBD1
J gene: TRBJ2-3
CDR3 DNA: TGTGCCAGCAGCTCTCAGCGGACAGGGAAAAGCACAGATACGCAGTATTTT
CDR3 protein: CASSSQRTGKSTDTQYF

clone size: .
V gene: TRBV28
D gene: TRBD1
J gene: TRBJ2-3
CDR3 DNA: TGTGCCAGCAGTTTCGAGGGGGCCCGCACAGATACGCAGTATTTT
CDR3 protein: CASSFEGARTDTQYF

clone size: .
V gene: TRBV28
D gene: TRBD1
J gene: TRBJ1-1
CDR3 DNA: TGTGCCAGCAGTGAAAACAGGGGACAAAACACTGAAGCTTTCTTT
CDR3 protein: CASSENRGQNTEAFF

clone size: few
V gene: TRBV28
D gene: .
J gene: TRBJ1-1
CDR3 DNA: TGTGCCAGCAGTGTTGGAGGGAGGACTGAAGCTTTCTTT
CDR3 protein: CASSVGGRTEAFF

clone size: .
V gene: TRBV27
D gene: TRBD1
J gene: TRBJ2-3
CDR3 DNA: TGTGCCAGCAGTTTAAAGGGGACAGGAGGGGATACGCAGTATTTT
CDR3 protein: CASSLKGTGGDTQYF

clone size: .
V gene: TRBV10-3
D gene: .
J gene: TRBJ2-1
CDR3 DNA: TGTGCCATCGCCCGGAAAGGGGAAGATGAGCAGTTCTTC
CDR3 protein: CAIARKGEDEQFF

clone size: .
V gene: TRBV5-6
D gene: .
J gene: TRBJ2-1
CDR3 DNA: TGTGCCAGCTACGAAGACGTGGGCAGGGGCTACAATGAGCAGTTCTTC
CDR3 protein: CASYEDVGRGYNEQFF

clone size: .
V gene: TRBV5-1
D gene: .
J gene: TRBJ1-1
CDR3 DNA: TGCGCCAGCAGTCTCCAGACAGACAACACTGAAGCTTTCTTT
CDR3 protein: CASSLQTDNTEAFF

clone size: .
V gene: TRBV27
D gene: .
J gene: TRBJ1-6
CDR3 DNA: TGTGCCAGCAGCCTAACAGGAGTCTTCAATTCACCCCTCCACTTT
CDR3 protein: CASSLTGVFNSPLHF

clone size: .
V gene: TRBV6-6
D gene: TRBD1
J gene: TRBJ1-1
CDR3 DNA: TGTGCCAGCAGTTTGGAACAGGGGGGCACTGAAGCTTTCTTT
CDR3 protein: CASSLEQGGTEAFF

clone size: .
V gene: TRBV19
D gene: TRBD1
J gene: TRBJ2-5
CDR3 DNA: TGTGCCAGTCAAGGGGGCCCGGACAGGGGGCAGGAAGAGACCCAGTACTTC
CDR3 protein: CASQGGPDRGQEETQYF

clone size: .
V gene: TRBV11-2
D gene: .
J gene: TRBJ1-1
CDR3 DNA: TGTGCCAGCAGCTTAGATCCTGGAGTATACACTGAAGCTTTCTTT
CDR3 protein: CASSLDPGVYTEAFF

clone size: .
V gene: TRBV15
D gene: .
J gene: TRBJ2-7
CDR3 DNA: TGTGCCACCAGCAGAGGAACCCCAACCCTAGGCTACGAGCAGTACTTC
CDR3 protein: CATSRGTPTLGYEQYF

clone size: .
V gene: TRBV11-2
D gene: TRBD1
J gene: TRBJ1-1
CDR3 DNA: TGTGCCAGCAGCCAGGGACAGGGTCTCGACACTGAAGCTTTCTTT
CDR3 protein: CASSQGQGLDTEAFF

clone size: .
V gene: TRBV11-1
D gene: .
J gene: TRBJ2-7
CDR3 DNA: TGTGCCAGCAGCCGCTACTACGAGCAGTACTTC
CDR3 protein: CASSRYYEQYF

clone size: .
V gene: TRBV9
D gene: .
J gene: TRBJ2-5
CDR3 DNA: TGTGCCAGCAGCGTAGGCCAGGGTCTGGTAGAGACCCAGTACTTC
CDR3 protein: CASSVGQGLVETQYF

clone size: .
V gene: TRBV19
D gene: .
J gene: TRBJ2-3
CDR3 DNA: TGTGCCAGTAGATCCCCGGGACATAGCACAGATACGCAGTATTTT
CDR3 protein: CASRSPGHSTDTQYF

clone size: .
V gene: TRBV19
D gene: .
J gene: TRBJ1-2
CDR3 DNA: TGTGCCAGTAGTCCGGGACATCTTAACTATGGCTACACCTTC
CDR3 protein: CASSPGHLNYGYTF

clone size: once
V gene: TRBV5-1
D gene: .
J gene: TRBJ2-7
CDR3 DNA: TGCGCCAGCAGCTTCACCAGGGGTTACGAGCAGTACTTC
CDR3 protein: CASSFTRGYEQYF

clone size: .
V gene: TRBV27
D gene: .
J gene: TRBJ1-2
CDR3 DNA: TGTGCCAGCAGTCTATCAGGGGCACCCGGCTACACCTTC
CDR3 protein: CASSLSGAPGYTF

clone size: .
V gene: TRBV6-5
D gene: .
J gene: TRBJ1-1
CDR3 DNA: TGTGCCAGCAGTTACGGCCGACACGGGGACACTGAAGCTTTCTTT
CDR3 protein: CASSYGRHGDTEAFF

clone size: .
V gene: TRBV25-1
D gene: .
J gene: TRBJ2-7
CDR3 DNA: TGTGCCAGCACAGGGGCCCCCTTAACCTACGAGCAGTACTTC
CDR3 protein: CASTGAPLTYEQYF

clone size: .
V gene: TRBV10-3
D gene: .
J gene: TRBJ1-2
CDR3 DNA: TGTGCCATGAGAGGCAGTACCTATGGCTACACCTTC
CDR3 protein: CAMRGSTYGYTF

clone size: .
V gene: TRBV9
D gene: TRBD1
J gene: TRBJ2-7
CDR3 DNA: TGTGCCAGCAGCGTAGCCGATGGGACAGGTATAGACGAGCAGTACTTC
CDR3 protein: CASSVADGTGIDEQYF